This is a list of T cell receptor beta chains from one sample in a study of blood T cells in healthy people across ages. TCRdb independently ran MiXCR on the 5' RACE reads; one entry per CDR3 protein. The table includes about 1.8 million distinct CDR3 sequences, around half detected once. The sequenced sample consisted of blood. The receptors here all came from a woman in her forties in good health. CDR3s include the opening cysteine and the closing phenylalanine or tryptophan. A D gene is named only where the DNA matches it firmly. For some rows the clone size is stated as once, few or many, or as a class when expanded; others skip it.

-,TRBV6-2/TRBV6-3,TRBJ2-3,few,TGTGCCAGCAGCTTAAAGGGTGCAGATACGCAGTATTTT,CASSLKGADTQYF
-,TRBV12-3/TRBV12-4,TRBJ2-7,-,TGTGCCAGCAGTTTTGGAGGGATGGTCGGCGAGCAGTACTTC,CASSFGGMVGEQYF
TRBD1,TRBV12-3/TRBV12-4,TRBJ2-1,-,TGTGCCAGCGGACCCCGGACAGGGGGGAACTACAATGAGCAGTTCTTC,CASGPRTGGNYNEQFF
-,TRBV20-1,TRBJ2-1,few,TGCAGTACTCCTATCAATGAGCAGTTCTTC,CSTPINEQFF
-,TRBV20-1,TRBJ1-1,-,TGCAGTGCTAGAGATCGGTGGGTGACTGAAGCTTTCTTT,CSARDRWVTEAFF
-,TRBV5-1,TRBJ2-7,-,TGCGCCAGCAGCTTGGCCAAGGGGGACGGTGAGCAGTACTTC,CASSLAKGDGEQYF
TRBD1,TRBV28,TRBJ2-6,-,TGTGCCAGCAGGACCCCGATAGGGGGCGGCGGGGCCAACGTCCTGACTTTC,CASRTPIGGGGANVLTF
-,TRBV20-1,TRBJ2-6,-,TGCAGTGCTAGACCTGGGGGTCCTGGGGCCAACGTCCTGACTTTC,CSARPGGPGANVLTF
TRBD1,TRBV7-4,TRBJ2-7,-,TGTGCCAGCAGCTCACCGACAGGGGGAGATAGTGCCGAGCAGTACTTC,CASSSPTGGDSAEQYF
-,TRBV7-9,TRBJ1-1,-,TGTGCCAGCAGCTTAGAACGGATACAGGGTGAAGCTTTCTTT,CASSLERIQGEAFF
-,TRBV29-1,TRBJ1-1,-,TGCAGCGCCCCTAGACAGGAACGGAACACTGAAGCTTTCTTT,CSAPRQERNTEAFF
-,TRBV3-1,TRBJ1-2,-,TGTGCCAGCAGCCAAGTTACTACAGGGATCGGCGGCTACACCTTC,CASSQVTTGIGGYTF
TRBD2,TRBV28,TRBJ2-3,-,TGTGCCAGCAGTGTCGGGGGACTAGCTAGCACAGATACGCAGTATTTT,CASSVGGLASTDTQYF